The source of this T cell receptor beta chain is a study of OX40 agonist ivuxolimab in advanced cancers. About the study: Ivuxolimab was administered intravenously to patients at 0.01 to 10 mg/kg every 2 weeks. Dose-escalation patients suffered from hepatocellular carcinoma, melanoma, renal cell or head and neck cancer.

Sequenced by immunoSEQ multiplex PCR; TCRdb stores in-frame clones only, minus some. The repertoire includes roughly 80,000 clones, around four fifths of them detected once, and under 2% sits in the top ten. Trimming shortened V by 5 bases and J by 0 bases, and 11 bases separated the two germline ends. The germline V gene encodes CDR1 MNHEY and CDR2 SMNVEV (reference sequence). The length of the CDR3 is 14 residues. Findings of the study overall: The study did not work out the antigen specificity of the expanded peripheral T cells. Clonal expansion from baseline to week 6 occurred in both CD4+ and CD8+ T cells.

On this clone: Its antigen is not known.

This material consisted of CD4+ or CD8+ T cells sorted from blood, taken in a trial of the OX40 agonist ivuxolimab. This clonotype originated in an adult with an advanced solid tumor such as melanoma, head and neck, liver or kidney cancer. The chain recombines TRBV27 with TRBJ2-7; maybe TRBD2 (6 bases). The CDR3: CASSPGGTSYEQYF. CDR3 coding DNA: TGTGCCAGCAGTCCTGGGGGGACCTCCTACGAGCAGTACTTC.